This T cell receptor beta chain comes out of a study of blood T cell repertoires in COVID-19. Background on the study: Some COVID-19 samples were acute and others convalescent; all came from the United States, Italy and Spain. PBMCs, B-cell-depleted T cells, or T cells provided the cDNA or gDNA that made up the material.

Authors' methods: Counts of nucleated cells, estimated from reference gene primer amplification, were obtained. Generated by immunoSEQ multiplex PCR, the TCRdb table keeps only in-frame clones and is missing some. The V and J calls and clone size were taken over from that table, and D and trimming were inferred from the DNA. The sample shows 150,000 to 200,000 clones, approximately 80% of them seen only once. CDR1 SGHAT and CDR2 FQNNGV come from the germline V gene. CDR3 length: 15 amino acids. Trimming removed 1 base from V and 0 bases from J, with 7 bases in between. This TCR came from a woman older than 75 with active or convalescent COVID-19. Sample: peripheral blood. The V gene is TRBV11-2, the J gene TRBJ1-5; D unresolved. CDR3 coding DNA: TGTGCCAGCAGCTTAGGGCTCATTAGCAATCAGCCCCAGCATTTT. Protein sequence: CASSLGLISNQPQHF.